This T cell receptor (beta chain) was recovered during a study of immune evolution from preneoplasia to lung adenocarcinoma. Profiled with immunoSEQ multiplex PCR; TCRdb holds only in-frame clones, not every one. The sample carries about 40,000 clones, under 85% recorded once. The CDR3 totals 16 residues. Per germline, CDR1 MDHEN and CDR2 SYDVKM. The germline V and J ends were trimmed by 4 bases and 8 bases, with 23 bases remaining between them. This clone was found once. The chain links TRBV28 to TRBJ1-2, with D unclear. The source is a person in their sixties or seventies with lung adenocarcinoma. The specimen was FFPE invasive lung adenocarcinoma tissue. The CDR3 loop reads CASSSDPNDYVRGYTF. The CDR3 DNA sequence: TGTGCCAGCAGTTCCGACCCGAACGACTATGTTAGAGGCTACACCTTC.